The 5 T cell receptor beta chains below were found in one sample sequenced in a study of cytomegalovirus exposure and HLA in healthy donors. This PCR relied on a set of 60 Vbeta primers and 13 Jbeta primers. Repertoires were generated with immunoSEQ multiplex PCR, while TCRdb's copy carries only in-frame clones and drops some. The sample has about 150,000 clones; over 60% are singletons. Sequencing input: PBMCs. The receptors stem from a middle-aged woman in good health and CMV-seronegative.

This chain joins TRBV27 and TRBJ2-5; weak D call: TRBD2 (5 bases). Trimming shortened V by 8 bases and J by 5 bases, and 18 bases separated the two germline ends. The CDR3 contains 14 residues. CDR1 and CDR2 from the germline V gene are MNHEY and SMNVEV (reference sequence). The DNA of the CDR3 is TGTGCCAGCCCCGGGGATTCGCGGCGGGAGACCCAGTACTTC. It yields the protein CASPGDSRRETQYF.

This rearrangement joins TRBV7-9 to TRBJ1-2, with 8 bases fitting TRBD1. The CDR3 consists of 15 residues. CDR1 is SEHNR and CDR2 is FQNEAQ in the germline V gene (reference sequence). Trimming at V came to 6 bases and at J to 8 bases, leaving 14 bases not matched to a gene. CDR3 amino acids: CASSSREQGVEGYTF. CDR3 sequence (DNA): TGTGCCAGCAGTTCCCGGGAACAGGGGGTTGAGGGCTACACCTTC.

V and J are TRBV27 and TRBJ2-1, with 8 bases matching TRBD1. The CDR3 has 18 amino acids. The V segment lost 0 bases and the J segment 3 bases; nucleotides outside the gene matches: 10. Germline assignment: CDR1 MNHEY and CDR2 SMNVEV (reference sequence). CDR3 sequence reads: CASSLSVGQGISYNEQFF. Here the CDR3 DNA reads TGTGCCAGCAGTTTATCGGTCGGACAGGGAATAAGCTACAATGAGCAGTTCTTC.

The chain couples TRBV28 to TRBJ1-6; D unresolved. In germline, CDR1 is MDHEN, CDR2 SYDVKM. The V and J ends lost 6 bases and 1 base respectively, with 19 bases between them. The CDR3 is 18 amino acids. The CDR3 sequence is CASSPPMRLWSYNSPLHF. The CDR3 region has the DNA TGTGCCAGCAGCCCCCCCATGAGATTGTGGTCCTATAATTCACCCCTCCACTTT. Based on the CDR3 plus reference TRBV28 and TRBJ1-6, the full variable domain is DVKVTQSSRYLVKRTGEKVFLECVQDMDHENMFWYRQDPGLGLRLIYFSYDVKMKEKGDIPEGYSVSREKKERFSLILESASTNQTSMYLCASSPPMRLWSYNSPLHFGNGTRLTVT.

Of note for this clone: Different DNA sequences within this sample yield the same CDR3. This chain connects TRBV6-5 to TRBJ1-2; possible D gene TRBD1, 6 bases. Germline loops: CDR1 MNHEY, CDR2 SVGAGI. The length of the CDR3 is 12 residues. V was trimmed by 5 bases and J by 5 bases, leaving 9 bases between them. The CDR3 region has the DNA TGTGCCAGCAGTCTACAGGGATATGGCTACACCTTC. Translated: CASSLQGYGYTF.